Detailed here is one TCR beta chain. With 60 Vbeta and 13 Jbeta primers, the PCR was carried out. This table comes from immunoSEQ multiplex PCR, and its TCRdb copy is limited to in-frame clones, with some not included. The data show about 180,000 clones, with approximately 80% seen just once and under 2.5% held by the top ten. Healthy people donating bone marrow made up the donors. The sample comes from a study of cytomegalovirus exposure and HLA in healthy donors. The CDR3 consists of 14 residues. Trimming cost V 8 bases and J 2 bases; bases outside gene matches: 8. CDR1 and CDR2 from the germline V gene are SNHLY and FYNNEI.

The receptor was isolated from a man in his sixties in good health and CMV-seronegative. The V gene is TRBV2, the J gene TRBJ2-7, with 8 bases matching TRBD1. The sample comprised PBMCs. CDR3: CASWQGASPYEQYF. DNA of the CDR3: TGTGCCAGCTGGCAGGGGGCCTCTCCCTACGAGCAGTACTTC.